These 27 T cell receptor beta chains originate from one sample sequenced in a study of monozygotic twins with inflammatory bowel disease. From its re-call of the 5' RACE reads, TCRdb lists each CDR3 protein once, without DNA. This table holds about 85,000 distinct CDR3 sequences. Sequencing input: blood. These receptors were obtained from a human donor with ulcerative colitis or Crohn's disease, or a healthy co-twin of an affected twin (not recorded which).

The genes are TRBV5-1 and TRBJ1-1; the TRBD1 assignment by TCRdb is unverifiable without DNA. The CDR3 totals 18 residues. Germline V CDR1 and CDR2: SGHRS, YFSETQ. The CDR3 spells CASSETWTGFLMNTEAFF.

This chain joins TRBV6-1 and TRBJ1-2. The length of the CDR3 is 16 residues. Germline lookup yields CDR1 MNHNS and CDR2 SASEGT. The CDR3 protein is CASSEGRRVVPYGYTF.

The gene calls are TRBV25-1 and TRBJ2-1; TCRdb gives TRBD2 as the D gene, but with no DNA this cannot be confirmed. The CDR3 extends over 14 amino acids. Germline V CDR1 and CDR2: MGHDK, SYGVNS. The CDR3 loop is CASSEAGGTNEQFF.

The V and J genes are TRBV3-1 and TRBJ1-5. The V gene's germline CDR1 is LGHDT and CDR2 YNNKEL (reference sequence). The CDR3 totals 15 residues. CDR3 residues: CASRLGTDSNQPQHF.

This rearrangement joins TRBV5-1 to TRBJ1-1; no DNA is available, so the TRBD1 call from TCRdb remains unchecked. Germline loops: CDR1 SGHRS, CDR2 YFSETQ. The CDR3 totals 13 residues. The CDR3 protein is CASSARDITEAFF.

CDR3 sequence: CASSRRTTNNEQFF. The chain recombines TRBV11-2 with TRBJ2-1; the TCRdb call, TRBD2, lacks DNA for checking. CDR1 and CDR2 (germline): SGHAT, FQNNGV. CDR3 size: 14 residues.

The rearrangement links TRBV20-1 to TRBJ2-5; TCRdb outputs TRBD2, but without DNA this stays unchecked. Germline CDR1 DFQATT, CDR2 SNEGSKA (reference sequence). The CDR3 is made up of 16 amino acids. The CDR3 loop reads CSASTAGGPVQETQYF.

J is TRBJ1-3 and V is TRBV18; TCRdb reports TRBD1, a call that lacks DNA to check it against. This CDR3 has 13 amino acids. Germline CDR1 is KGHSH and CDR2 is LQKENI. The CDR3 sequence: CASSRGAGNTIYF.

The genes are TRBV10-3 and TRBJ2-3; TCRdb reports TRBD2, a call that lacks DNA to check it against. CDR3 length: 17 amino acids. Germline loops: CDR1 ENHRY, CDR2 SYGVKD. CDR3 region: CAISESGWRGDTDTQYF.

The chain has TRBV7-3 and TRBJ1-1. Germline CDR1 SGHTA, CDR2 FQGTGA. The CDR3 runs to 15 residues. The CDR3 loop reads CASSLTRTADTEAFF.

The chain employs TRBV12-3 or TRBV12-4 and TRBJ2-1; no DNA is available, so the TRBD1 call from TCRdb remains unchecked. This CDR3 is built from 11 residues. CDR3: CASSLRGGEFF.

J is TRBJ1-5 and V is TRBV6-1. CDR1 and CDR2 (germline): MNHNS, SASEGT. There are 15 residues in the CDR3. The CDR3 reads CASSESGRPNQPQHF.

The chain uses TRBV10-3 and TRBJ1-2; TCRdb returns TRBD1, unconfirmable since there is no DNA. The CDR3 totals 15 residues. From germline, CDR1 is ENHRY and CDR2 SYGVKD. CDR3 loop: CAISRLYRERDGYTF.

The chain employs TRBV20-1 and TRBJ1-1; no DNA is available, so the TRBD1 call from TCRdb remains unchecked. Germline V lookup: CDR1 DFQATT, CDR2 SNEGSKA (reference sequence). The length of the CDR3 is 15 residues. The CDR3 protein is CSAPRLARGDTEAFF.

The rearrangement links TRBV2 to TRBJ1-5. The length of the CDR3 is 13 residues. The V gene's germline CDR1 is SNHLY and CDR2 FYNNEI. The CDR3 loop reads CASSGRPNQPQHF.

V and J are TRBV14 and TRBJ1-5; there is no DNA to check the TCRdb D call of TRBD1. The germline gives CDR1 SGHDN, CDR2 FVKESK. The CDR3 spans 15 residues. CDR3 loop: CASSRPGRSNQPQHF. Full variable domain (outside the CDR3, taken from reference TRBV14 and TRBJ1-5): EAGVTQFPSHSVIEKGQTVTLRCDPISGHDNLYWYRRVMGKEIKFLLHFVKESKQDESGMPNNRFLAERTGGTYSTLKVQPAELEDSGVYFCASSRPGRSNQPQHFGDGTRLSIL.

This chain uses TRBV7-2 with TRBJ2-1. The CDR3 covers 15 residues. Germline-derived CDR1 and CDR2 are SGHTA and FQGNSA. This chain's CDR3 is CASSLAVRIYNEQFF.

The CDR3 here is CASSLWGDNQPQHF. This chain links TRBV14 with TRBJ1-5; there is no DNA to check the TCRdb D call of TRBD1. This CDR3 has 14 residues. From germline, CDR1 is SGHDN and CDR2 FVKESK.

The chain couples TRBV5-5 to TRBJ1-6; the TCRdb call, TRBD1, lacks DNA for checking. Germline CDR1 reads SGHKS; CDR2 reads YYEKEE (reference sequence). CDR3 length: 17 residues. This CDR3 reads CASSFGGPSSYNSPLHF.

V usage is TRBV4-1 and J usage is TRBJ1-5. CDR3 length: 13 residues. CDR1 is MGHRA and CDR2 is YSYEKL in the germline V gene. Here the CDR3 reads CASSQGLREPQHF.

The genes are TRBV18 and TRBJ1-1; the TRBD1 assignment by TCRdb is unverifiable without DNA. Germline values: CDR1 KGHSH, CDR2 LQKENI. The CDR3 covers 15 residues. The CDR3 spells CASSPGTGANTEAFF.

The chain couples TRBV4-1 to TRBJ1-1; TCRdb's D call, TRBD1, is unchecked because there is no DNA. This CDR3 has 14 residues. Germline V gives CDR1 MGHRA, CDR2 YSYEKL. Here the CDR3 reads CASRGVLRGTEAFF.

This chain connects TRBV7-9 to TRBJ1-1. The CDR3 covers 11 residues. From germline, CDR1 is SEHNR and CDR2 FQNEAQ (reference sequence). CDR3 loop: CASSSPNEAFF.

This chain joins TRBV5-1 and TRBJ2-3; without DNA, the TCRdb call of TRBD1 cannot be checked. This CDR3 is 15 amino acids long. The germline gives CDR1 SGHRS, CDR2 YFSETQ. The CDR3 protein is CASSLVGGSTDTQYF.

The rearrangement links TRBV7-2 to TRBJ2-7. CDR1 SGHTA and CDR2 FQGNSA come from the germline V gene. This CDR3 region has 15 residues. The CDR3 sequence: CASSLGGDWLVQQYF. Combining the CDR3 with reference TRBV7-2 and TRBJ2-7 gives the whole variable domain GAGVSQSPSNKVTEKGKDVELRCDPISGHTALYWYRQSLGQGLEFLIYFQGNSAPDKSGLPSDRFSAERTGGSVSTLTIQRTQQEDSAVYLCASSLGGDWLVQQYFGPGTRLTVT.

This chain uses TRBV5-1 with TRBJ2-3; the TCRdb call, TRBD2, lacks DNA for checking. The CDR3 extends over 16 amino acids. Germline V gives CDR1 SGHRS, CDR2 YFSETQ. The CDR3 region is CASSSERGVSTDTQYF.

This rearrangement joins TRBV6-1 to TRBJ1-2; TCRdb reports TRBD1, a call that lacks DNA to check it against. The CDR3 has 16 residues. CDR1 and CDR2 from the germline V gene are MNHNS and SASEGT. The CDR3 loop is CASSTNPRGTNYGYTF.